A single T cell receptor (beta chain) is shown here with its context. The data derive from a study of shared clonotypes between healthy human individuals. The assay was immunoSEQ multiplex PCR, and TCRdb's table has in-frame clones only and misses some. The repertoire holds 2 million to 2.5 million clones, under 97% seen once, with around 0.13% in the top ten. The CDR3 covers 22 residues. J gave up 7 bases and V 0 bases, and 29 bases lay outside the gene matches. Germline V CDR1 and CDR2: SNHLY, FYNNEI. The chain combines TRBV2 with TRBJ2-5; 7 positions match TRBD2. Sequencing was carried out using naive CD4+ T cells sorted from blood. Subset specified: CD45RA+ positively selected. The receptor was derived from a man aged 18 to 30 in good health. The CDR3 nucleotides read TGTGCCAGCAGTGAAGCGCTTCAAGTCTGGGCACATCCATCGGGGGGTAAGGTGACCCAGTACTTC. This codes for CASSEALQVWAHPSGGKVTQYF. The whole variable domain, filled in from reference TRBV2 and TRBJ2-5, reads EPEVTQTPSHQVTQMGQEVILRCVPISNHLYFYWYRQILGQKVEFLVSFYNNEISEKSEIFDDQFSVERPDGSNFTLKIRSTKLEDSAMYFCASSEALQVWAHPSGGKVTQYFGPGTRLLVL.